The 2 T cell receptor beta chains given below trace back to one sample, sequenced in a study of blood T cell repertoires in COVID-19. Clones were sequenced by immunoSEQ multiplex PCR, and TCRdb holds only the in-frame ones, with some missing. Of around 150,000 clones detected, 80% to 90% appear once; the ten largest clones hold about a tenth. Sequencing was carried out using peripheral blood. The receptors shown here come from a human donor in a cohort sampled during active COVID-19.

This chain uses TRBV28 with TRBJ2-7, with 10 bases identical to TRBD2. Unmatched junction bases numbered 5, after V lost 2 bases and J lost 7 bases. Germline CDR1 is MDHEN and CDR2 is SYDVKM. The CDR3 length is 14 residues. CDR3 loop: CASSLLAGAGEQYF. DNA for the CDR3: TGTGCCAGCAGTTTACTAGCGGGGGCGGGTGAGCAGTACTTC.

This clone was seen more than once but under ten times. The V call is TRBV10-1, the J call TRBJ2-3; TRBD1 agrees at 11 bases. V was pared by 6 bases and J by 4 bases, with 3 bases of the junction left unmatched. The CDR3 loop spans 14 amino acids. Germline-derived CDR1 and CDR2 are WNHNN and SYGVQD (reference sequence). CDR3 nucleotide sequence: TGCGCCAGCAGCGGGACAGGGGGAGCAGATACGCAGTATTTT. Translating it yields CASSGTGGADTQYF.